This T cell receptor (beta chain) was recovered during a study of Ad26.COV2.S vaccination and SARS-CoV-2 variants. On the study more broadly: A COV1001 Ad26.COV2.S trial-arm participant provided the sample. By the intramuscular route, Ad26.COV2.S was given once, or twice 56 days apart.

As for this clone: The antigen remains unidentified.

As for treatment: around 19 received Ad26.COV2.S at low or high dose, single or two shots; 5 received placebo; per-sample allocation not given. Sampling occurred on day 63 after the first vaccine or placebo injection. Adults aged 18-55 years in Boston included the donor. TCRdb's copy holds only in-frame clones and misses some; the assay was immunoSEQ multiplex PCR. Of roughly 680,000 clones listed, 70% to 90% were seen once; the top ten hold approximately 1.5%. Whole-study findings and limits: Researchers cautioned that TCR breadth and depth analyses may have underestimated total T cell responses.

The material was peripheral blood, obtained in a trial of Ad26.COV2.S vaccine versus placebo. The receptor comes from a person aged 18-60 years who received the Ad26.COV2.S COVID-19 vaccine or a placebo.

The CDR3 DNA follows: TGCGCCAGCAGCCAAGATGAGGGGCTAGCGGGGGGCCTCCTTAGGGAGACCCAGTACTTC. This gives the protein CASSQDEGLAGGLLRETQYF. V and J are TRBV4-1 and TRBJ2-5; the match to TRBD2 covers 11 bases. CDR1 is MGHRA, CDR2 YSYEKL, per germline. V lost 0 bases to trimming and J lost 5 bases; unmatched junction nucleotides: 17. The CDR3 loop spans 20 amino acids.